Presented here are 8 T cell receptor beta chains from one specimen sequenced in a study of identical twins. A single record per CDR3 protein comes from TCRdb applying MiXCR to the 5' RACE reads. The table records approximately 600,000 distinct CDR3 sequences, just over 7% of them present only once. These data were also filed under a second study, of yellow fever vaccine responses in identical twins.

The sequenced sample was PBMCs. These receptors originate from a woman aged 18-29 years in good health.

This clonotype has ten or more counts. The chain links TRBV11-2 to TRBJ2-1, with TRBD1 identical over 9 bases. The CDR3 has 11 amino acids. From germline, CDR1 is SGHAT and CDR2 FQNNGV. The CDR3, as DNA: TGTGCTTTCAGGGACAGGGACGAGCAGTTCTTC. Translation gives CAFRDRDEQFF.

This chain connects TRBV5-1 to TRBJ2-7, with 12 positions matching TRBD2. CDR1 is SGHRS, CDR2 YFSETQ, per germline. V dropped 3 bases and J dropped 2; count of bases not matched to a gene: 6. The CDR3 contains 16 residues. The chain's CDR3 is CASSWDRLAGAYEQYF. The DNA of the CDR3 is TGCGCCAGCAGCTGGGATAGACTAGCGGGGGCCTACGAGCAGTACTTC.

This clonotype was found a few times. The CDR3 sequence is CATSRGVARTAYEQYF. The DNA of the CDR3 is TGTGCCACCAGCAGAGGAGTGGCTAGGACAGCCTACGAGCAGTACTTC. The chain uses TRBV15 and TRBJ2-7, with D perhaps TRBD1 (6 bases). V was pared by 1 base and J by 2 bases, with 15 bases between. In germline, CDR1 is LNHNV, CDR2 YYDKDF (reference sequence). The CDR3 is 16 amino acids.

As concerns this clonotype: Relative to the germline gene, one junction end is altered; a read error may explain this. This sequence joins TRBV20-1 and TRBJ2-5, with a tentative D call TRBD1 (6 bases). The CDR3 is made up of 10 amino acids. Germline CDR1 DFQATT, CDR2 SNEGSKA (reference sequence). The CDR3 DNA reads as TGTTCAGGGGTTCGGGAGACCCAGTACTTC. It specifies CSGVRETQYF.

This clonotype was observed a few times. V and J are TRBV4-1 and TRBJ2-5; D gene uncertain. CDR3 length: 13 amino acids. Germline V CDR1 and CDR2: MGHRA, YSYEKL. The V end lost 1 base, the J end lost 5 bases, and 8 bases lay between the germline ends. This CDR3 reads CASSQAGLETQYF. The CDR3 nucleotides read TGCGCCAGCAGCCAAGCCGGGCTGGAGACCCAGTACTTC.

This chain's CDR3 is CASSAMTGTDTQYF. The CDR3 nucleotides are TGTGCCAGCTCAGCTATGACGGGCACAGATACGCAGTATTTT. The chain joins TRBV7-7 to TRBJ2-3; no definite D call. The V gene's germline CDR1 is SSHAT and CDR2 FNYEAQ (reference sequence). The length of the CDR3 is 14 residues. The germline V and J ends were trimmed by 8 bases and 1 base, with 13 bases remaining between them.

Only a few counts were recorded for this clonotype. The chain employs TRBV6-6 and TRBJ2-5; D tentatively fits TRBD1 or TRBD2 (5 bases each). CDR3 length equals 11 residues. The ends were cut back, 8 bases at V and 4 bases at J, with 8 bases in the middle. Germline CDR1 is MNHNY and CDR2 is SVGAGI (reference sequence). The CDR3 nucleotides read TGTGCCAGCCAGGGAGCAGAGACCCAGTACTTC. The encoded protein is CASQGAETQYF.

This clonotype occurred a few times. This chain uses TRBV3-1 with TRBJ2-7; 10 nucleotides line up with TRBD1. The germline V gene has CDR1 LGHDT and CDR2 YNNKEL (reference sequence). The CDR3 consists of 14 residues. V trimming: 1 base; J trimming: 5 bases; junction bases outside the gene matches: 2. This chain's CDR3 is CASSQGTGGHEQYF. DNA for the CDR3: TGTGCCAGCAGCCAAGGGACAGGGGGACACGAGCAGTACTTC.